These 15 T cell receptor beta chains share one sample of origin, sequenced in a study of shared clonotypes between healthy human individuals (dated by TCRdb to 2018 to 2020). Receptor amplification or capture employed the immunoSEQ multiplex PCR assay. Drawn from immuneACCESS, this table holds only the in-frame rearrangements with V and J called that TCRdb kept. Clones are partly lost; checked studies trace under half to an unresolved V gene and leave the rest unexplained. This sample has roughly 2 million clones in its table, and roughly 96% of those were observed once. The ten most abundant clones make up roughly 0.13% of the sample. Specimen: naive CD4+ T cells sorted from blood. The sample's cell subset or site label, decoded: CD45RA+ positively selected. These receptors were obtained from a man aged 18 to 35 in good health.

The J gene is TRBJ2-6, the V gene TRBV28; the D gene is possibly TRBD2 (7 bases). V was cut by 3 bases and J by 2 bases, with 14 bases left in between. The length of the CDR3 is 17 residues. Germline V gives CDR1 MDHEN, CDR2 SYDVKM. The CDR3, as DNA: TGTGCCAGCAGTTTTCTCCAGGGGAGGGCTGGGGCCAACGTCCTGACTTTC. Protein sequence: CASSFLQGRAGANVLTF.

With respect to this clone: Other nucleotide sequences in the sample specify the same CDR3. The chain employs TRBV19 and TRBJ2-7; the D gene is possibly TRBD1 (6 bases). Trimming took 6 bases from V and 1 from J, leaving 10 bases between them. Germline CDR1 and CDR2: LNHDA and SQIVND (reference sequence). The length of the CDR3 is 13 residues. The CDR3 DNA reads as TGTGCCAGTAGGCCGGACAGATCCTACGAGCAGTACTTC. Amino acid sequence: CASRPDRSYEQYF.

This clone was detected only once. V usage is TRBV27 and J usage is TRBJ1-2; 7 bases map to TRBD1. Losses at the gene ends were 6 bases for V and 8 bases for J; bases not matched to a gene: 12. Germline V gene sequence: CDR1 MNHEY, CDR2 SMNVEV (reference sequence). The CDR3 sequence is 14 residues long. The CDR3 loop is CASRFTGEAAGYTF. In DNA, the CDR3 is TGTGCCAGCAGATTCACAGGGGAGGCGGCCGGCTACACCTTC.

The CDR3 DNA reads as TGTGCCAGCATGAGGGCTAGCGGGGCCGCGAGCTCCTACGAGCAGTACTTC. Protein product: CASMRASGAASSYEQYF. The chain recombines TRBV2 with TRBJ2-7; 9 bases are shared with TRBD2. Per germline, CDR1 SNHLY and CDR2 FYNNEI. The CDR3 has 17 amino acids. V lost 7 bases, J lost 0 bases, and 13 bases stayed unmatched.

J is TRBJ2-3 and V is TRBV28; D not resolved. Germline CDR1 and CDR2: MDHEN and SYDVKM. This CDR3 comprises 15 residues. Deletions cut 5 bases from V and 2 bases from J, with 14 bases between. This CDR3 reads CASSPGVGSTDTQYF. The CDR3, as DNA: TGTGCCAGCAGTCCCGGTGTCGGGTCCACAGATACGCAGTATTTT.

V usage is TRBV4-1 and J usage is TRBJ2-1; 7 bases are shared with TRBD2. This CDR3 contains 15 residues. The V segment lost 3 bases and the J segment 7 bases; nucleotides outside the gene matches: 9. CDR1 and CDR2 from the germline V gene are MGHRA and YSYEKL. CDR3 in amino acids: CASSQGRLAGNEQFF. In DNA, the CDR3 is TGCGCCAGCAGCCAGGGGAGACTAGCAGGGAATGAGCAGTTCTTC.

This chain connects TRBV27 to TRBJ1-6; D call uncertain. The germline CDR1 and CDR2 sequences are MNHEY and SMNVEV (reference sequence). This CDR3 is built from 15 residues. Trimming removed 3 bases at V and 5 bases at J, with 11 bases between. The CDR3 loop is CASSLLWVDNSPLHF. Written as DNA, the CDR3 is TGTGCCAGCAGTTTGTTATGGGTAGATAATTCACCCCTCCACTTT.

Here the CDR3 DNA reads TGTGCCAGCGCTAGCTCCTACGAGCAGTACTTC. Translation: CASASSYEQYF. V gene TRBV7-2 combines with J gene TRBJ2-7; no clear D. CDR3 length: 11 residues. The V gene's germline CDR1 is SGHTA and CDR2 FQGNSA. Trimming left V 8 bases short and J 0 bases short, with 5 bases between.

V and J are TRBV27 and TRBJ2-7, with a tentative D call TRBD2 (5 bases). Germline loops: CDR1 MNHEY, CDR2 SMNVEV (reference sequence). The CDR3 runs 13 residues. Trimming cost V 3 bases and J 7 bases, with 13 bases left between them. CDR3 sequence reads: CASSFSRAGEQYF. The CDR3 nucleotides are TGTGCCAGCAGTTTCTCCCGCGCGGGTGAGCAGTACTTC.

Of note for this clone: The same CDR3 arises from other DNA sequences in this sample as well. The rearrangement links TRBV5-1 to TRBJ2-7; no reliable D call. The V gene lost 0 bases and the J gene lost 0 bases, with 7 bases spanning the gap. The germline V gene encodes CDR1 SGHRS and CDR2 YFSETQ. This CDR3 is built from 14 residues. In DNA, the CDR3 is TGCGCCAGCAGCTTGGAAGGCAGCTCCTACGAGCAGTACTTC. Protein product: CASSLEGSSYEQYF.

This clone appeared once. The chain employs TRBV18 and TRBJ2-1, with D uncertain. V lost 0 bases, J lost 13 bases, and 10 bases lay in between. The CDR3 extends over 12 amino acids. Looked up from germline, CDR1 is KGHSH and CDR2 is LQKENI. The CDR3 region has the DNA TGTGCCAGCTCACCACCGGTTGCGGACCAGTTCTTC. Translating gives CASSPPVADQFF. Full variable domain (missing parts from reference TRBV18 and TRBJ2-1): NAGVMQNPRHLVRRRGQEARLRCSPMKGHSHVYWYRQLPEEGLKFMVYLQKENIIDESGMPKERFSAEFPKEGPSILRIQQVVRGDSAAYFCASSPPVADQFFGPGTRLTVL.

The chain links TRBV5-6 to TRBJ1-2; the match to TRBD1 covers 7 bases. Per the germline V gene, CDR1 is SGHDT and CDR2 is YYEEEE. Trimming cost V 4 bases and J 6 bases; bases outside gene matches: 6. This CDR3 comprises 13 residues. CDR3 residues: CASSRYRGHGYTF. CDR3 DNA: TGTGCCAGCAGCCGGTACAGGGGTCATGGCTACACCTTC.

This CDR3 is CASSLTNYGYTF. CDR3 sequence (DNA): TGTGCCAGCAGCCTTACTAACTATGGCTACACCTTC. This sequence joins TRBV6-6 and TRBJ1-2; unclear D gene. From germline, CDR1 is MNHNY and CDR2 SVGAGI (reference sequence). This CDR3 contains 12 residues. Trimming took 6 bases from V and 0 from J, leaving 5 bases between them.

A note on this clone: This sample includes further DNA sequences coding for the same CDR3. The V gene is TRBV2, the J gene TRBJ2-1; a weak D match, TRBD1 (6 bases). Trimming pared 7 bases from V and 7 bases from J, leaving 8 bases between. This CDR3 is 11 amino acids long. Germline lookup yields CDR1 SNHLY and CDR2 FYNNEI. The CDR3, as DNA: TGTGCCAGCACTCAGGGGAATGAGCAGTTCTTC. This sequence encodes CASTQGNEQFF.

The V gene is TRBV10-3, the J gene TRBJ1-1; 7 bases align to TRBD1. Germline-derived CDR1 and CDR2 are ENHRY and SYGVKD. The V segment lost 1 base and the J segment 5 bases; nucleotides outside the gene matches: 13. The CDR3 is made up of 17 amino acids. The CDR3 loop reads CAISEWFFRQGGTEAFF. CDR3 sequence (DNA): TGTGCCATCAGTGAGTGGTTTTTCCGACAGGGTGGAACTGAAGCTTTCTTT.